This note documents a single T cell receptor (beta chain) sequence. The target antigen is unknown. The source of the sample is a study of CD8+ T cells in alopecia areata. Study outcomes and limitations: Compared with mice, patients displayed less clear TCR sharing, possibly for HLA-related reasons.

Extraction and reverse transcription of RNA yielded cDNA as the sequencing template. The method was immunoSEQ multiplex PCR; TCRdb's version includes in-frame clones alone and lacks a portion of them. The sample consists of 200,000 or so clones, roughly two fifths of them appearing once. The treatment was: oral pan-JAK inhibitor, 5-10 mg twice daily. Peripheral blood samples and lesional scalp punch biopsies were obtained from alopecia areata patients. Germline lookup yields CDR1 LNHDA and CDR2 SQIVND (reference sequence). V lost 2 bases and J 8 bases, leaving 10 bases between the germline ends. The CDR3 consists of 13 residues.

The TCR sequence derives from a human donor with alopecia areata. The chain employs TRBV19 and TRBJ2-4; D uncertain. The sample in question was CD4+ T cells sorted from blood, obtained between weeks 30 and 35, from a patient treated with tofacitinib. The CDR3 loop reads CASSILVGDIQYF. Written as DNA, the CDR3 is TGTGCCAGTAGTATACTAGTTGGAGACATTCAGTACTTC.